This TCR beta chain emerged from a study of T cells in Graves' hyperthyroidism and ophthalmopathy (dated by TCRdb to the late 2010s). For the wider study: Peripheral blood was sampled at the time of initial diagnosis, prior to any treatment. TCR V-J signatures able to tell the groups apart were searched for in a discovery cohort of about a hundred patients, of whom 40 to 45 had Graves' ophthalmopathy and about 60 had stable Graves' hyperthyroidism. Prospective prediction of ophthalmopathy was tested in an independent validation cohort consisting of about 20 hyperthyroidism patients and around 16 patients who later progressed to ophthalmopathy. For training and testing, the roughly 93 patients in the discovery cohort were randomly divided in a 7:3 ratio. In addition, the study compared T-cell repertoires in thyroid tissue and in blood from roughly six Graves' hyperthyroidism patients. After sampling, hyperthyroidism patients received methimazole starting at 30 mg daily, and ophthalmopathy patients received high-dose intravenous methylprednisolone. The paper describes TCR Vbeta CDR3 sequencing of 120 to 150 peripheral blood samples, made up of 43 ophthalmopathy patients, 70 to 75 hyperthyroidism patients and about 17 progressor patients.

Ophthalmopathy patients had moderately to severely active disease, with a Clinical Activity Score of 3 or more, a NOSPECS grade of 4 or more, and a disease duration of less than 3 months. Any patient with an uncontrolled infection, another autoimmune disease, pregnancy or lactation was excluded. Diagnoses were based on clinical symptoms, serum thyroxine and TRAb, thyroid ultrasound and orbital computed tomography. PBMCs were isolated from about 9 ml of fresh peripheral blood by Ficoll-Paque density gradient centrifugation. Total RNA was extracted with Trizol reagent, and quality was checked on an Agilent 2100 Bioanalyzer. In this sample, this clonotype turned up many times. Its target antigen remains unknown. Per-nucleotide qualities are absent, and no much larger clonotype sits a single base away. The TCR beta CDR3 regions were amplified from RNA transcripts. The TCR CDR3 was subjected to a first round of RT-PCR using the HTBI primer set and the Qiagen OneStep RT-PCR kit. The libraries were constructed in a second round of multiplex PCR and then size-selected and purified. Sequencing of the libraries was done on an Illumina HiSeq2000 using paired-end 100 bp reads. In the authors' own workflow: SOAPnuke was used to process the raw data, throwing out any read that contained adapters or uncalled bases, had a mean Phred below 15, or lacked an exact constant-primer or identifier match. COPE v1.2.5 was used to merge high-quality paired reads, and clonotypes were defined as unique nucleotide sequences. Clonotypes were aligned to IMGT TRBV, TRBD and TRBJ reference segments using MiTCR v1.1. The analysis included only V-J combinations with a frequency above 0.0001, which together covered approximately 99% of the repertoires. A TCS score was defined as the ratio between F50 (clonal expansion) and ExV (chaos), using BLOSUM62-based TCRdist between CDR3 peptides within each V-J. Welch's t-statistics and random forest reduced 500 to 650 V-J features to roughly 13, which were used in a naive Bayes classifier (R e1071). The public sequencing data were trimmed at Q25 with fastp and processed into clonotypes with MiXCR by TCRdb, which kept only in-frame beta chains. Entries are consolidated by CDR3 protein sequence, retaining the most common genes and DNA. For this entry, the V and J calls and clone size follow TCRdb and not the study's own pipeline. The sample table shows about half a million distinct CDR3 sequences, and 15% to 20% are seen once. The ten most abundant clones make up about 29% of the sample.

The investigation overall reported the following: No statistical method was used to set the sample size in advance, and investigators knew the group allocation. Blood samples also contained most of the expanded thyroid clonotypes (frequency above 0.001), which suggests that blood repertoires may reflect thyroid immune responses. In validation, progression to ophthalmopathy was predicted by the model with about 70% sensitivity and 72% to 85% specificity, a median of roughly six months before onset. Ophthalmopathy was separated from stable hyperthyroidism by a 13 V-J signature model, with just over 85% sensitivity and roughly 81% specificity obtained in cross-validation and 80%/75% obtained in testing.

V trim: 4 bases; J trim: 6 bases; unmatched bases: 9. According to the germline V gene, CDR1 reads MNHEY and CDR2 reads SVGEGT. Measured from the cysteine to the phenylalanine, the CDR3 is 14 residues long. CDR3 DNA only is kept here, 42 bases in frame from base 1. The receptor chain draws on TRBV6-2 or TRBV6-3 and TRBJ2-7; 7 nucleotides in the junction match TRBD2. The source of this sequence is a woman in her twenties or thirties with Graves' ophthalmopathy. Sequenced: blood. The sequenced DNA: TGTGCCAGCAGTTTAGTAGCGGGCCGGGGCGAGCAGTACTTC. Translated, this is CASSLVAGRGEQYF.